The TCR beta chain described here comes from a study of blood T cell repertoires in COVID-19. Turning to the study itself: Acute and convalescent COVID-19 samples came from the United States, Italy and Spain. Sample material is recorded as cDNA or gDNA derived from T cells, B-cell-depleted T cells, or PBMCs.

Sequencing used immunoSEQ multiplex PCR; TCRdb keeps in-frame clones, though not all of them. Found here are roughly 390,000 clones, approximately 81% of them singletons; the top ten hold more than 3%. Germline V gene lookup returns CDR1 MGHDK and CDR2 SYGVNS. V dropped 2 bases and J dropped 5 bases, with 6 bases sitting between them. This CDR3 contains 13 residues. The chain is built from TRBV25-1 and TRBJ1-4, with D perhaps matching TRBD1 (5 bases). Specimen: peripheral blood. This TCR was sampled from a woman under 30 with acute or convalescent COVID-19. DNA of the CDR3: TGTGCCAGCAGTGAAGGACACAATGAAAAACTGTTTTTT. This gives the protein CASSEGHNEKLFF.